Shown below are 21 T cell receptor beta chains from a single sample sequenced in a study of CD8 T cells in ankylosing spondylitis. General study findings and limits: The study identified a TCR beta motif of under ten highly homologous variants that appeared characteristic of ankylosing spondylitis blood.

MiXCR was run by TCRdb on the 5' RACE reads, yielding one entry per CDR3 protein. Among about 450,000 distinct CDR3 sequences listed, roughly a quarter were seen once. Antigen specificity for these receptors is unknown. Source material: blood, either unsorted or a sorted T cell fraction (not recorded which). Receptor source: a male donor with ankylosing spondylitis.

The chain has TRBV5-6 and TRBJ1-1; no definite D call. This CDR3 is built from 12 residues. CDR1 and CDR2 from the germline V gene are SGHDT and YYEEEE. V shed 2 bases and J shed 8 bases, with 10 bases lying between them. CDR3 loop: CASSFSTGEAFF. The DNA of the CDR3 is TGTGCCAGCAGCTTTTCGACTGGAGAAGCTTTCTTT.

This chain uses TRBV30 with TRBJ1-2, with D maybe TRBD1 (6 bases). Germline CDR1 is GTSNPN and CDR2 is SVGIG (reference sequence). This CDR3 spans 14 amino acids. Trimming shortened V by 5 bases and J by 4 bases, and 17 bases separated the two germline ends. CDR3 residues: CAWHVGQGSYGYTF. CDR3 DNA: TGTGCCTGGCACGTTGGTCAGGGGTCCTATGGCTACACCTTC.

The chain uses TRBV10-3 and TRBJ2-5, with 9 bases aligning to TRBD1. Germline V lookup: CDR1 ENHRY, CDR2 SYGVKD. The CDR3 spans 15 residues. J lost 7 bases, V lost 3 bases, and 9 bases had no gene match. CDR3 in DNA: TGTGCCATCAGTGATCTTACAGGGGGCAGTTTGACCCAGTACTTC. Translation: CAISDLTGGSLTQYF.

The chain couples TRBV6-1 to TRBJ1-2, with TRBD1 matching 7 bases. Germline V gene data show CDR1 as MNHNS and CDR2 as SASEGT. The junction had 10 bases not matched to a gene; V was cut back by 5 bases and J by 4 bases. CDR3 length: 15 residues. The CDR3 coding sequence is TGTGCCAGCAGTACACGGACAGGAGGAGTCTATGGCTACACCTTC. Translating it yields CASSTRTGGVYGYTF.

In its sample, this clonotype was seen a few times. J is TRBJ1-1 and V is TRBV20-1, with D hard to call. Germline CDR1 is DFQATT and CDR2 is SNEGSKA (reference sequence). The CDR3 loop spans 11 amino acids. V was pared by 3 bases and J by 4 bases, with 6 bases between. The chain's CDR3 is CSARGITEAFF. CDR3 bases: TGCAGTGCTAGGGGCATCACTGAAGCTTTCTTT.

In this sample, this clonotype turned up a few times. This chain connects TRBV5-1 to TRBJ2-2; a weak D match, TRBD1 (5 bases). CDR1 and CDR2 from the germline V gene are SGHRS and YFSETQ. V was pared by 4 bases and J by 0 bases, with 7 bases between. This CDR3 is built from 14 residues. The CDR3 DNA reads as TGCGCCAGCAGCCCGACAGCGAACACCGGGGAGCTGTTTTTT. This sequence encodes CASSPTANTGELFF.

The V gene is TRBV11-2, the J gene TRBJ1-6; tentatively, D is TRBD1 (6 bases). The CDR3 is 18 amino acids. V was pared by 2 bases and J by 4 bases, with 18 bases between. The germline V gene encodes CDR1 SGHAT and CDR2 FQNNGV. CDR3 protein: CASSLSGGTRTYNSPLHF. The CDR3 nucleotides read TGTGCCAGCAGCTTAAGTGGAGGGACACGCACGTATAATTCACCCCTCCACTTT.

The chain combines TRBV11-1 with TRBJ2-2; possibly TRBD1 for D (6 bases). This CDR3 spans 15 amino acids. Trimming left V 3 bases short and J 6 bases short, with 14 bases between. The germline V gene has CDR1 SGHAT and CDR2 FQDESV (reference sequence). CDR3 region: CASSFTGTTAGELFF. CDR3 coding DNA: TGTGCCAGCAGCTTCACCGGGACAACCGCCGGGGAGCTGTTTTTT.

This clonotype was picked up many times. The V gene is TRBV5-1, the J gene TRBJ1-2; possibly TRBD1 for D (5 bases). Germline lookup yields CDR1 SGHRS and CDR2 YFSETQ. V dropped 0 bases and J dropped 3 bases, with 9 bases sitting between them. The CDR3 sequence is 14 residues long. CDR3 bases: TGCGCCAGCAGCTTGGGCGTCAGGGACTATGGCTACACCTTC. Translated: CASSLGVRDYGYTF.

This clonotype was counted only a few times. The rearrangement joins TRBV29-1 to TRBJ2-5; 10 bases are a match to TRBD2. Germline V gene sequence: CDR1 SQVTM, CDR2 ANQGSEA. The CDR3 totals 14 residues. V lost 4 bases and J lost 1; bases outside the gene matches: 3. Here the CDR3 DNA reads TGCAGCGTTGGCGGACTAGCGGTCCAAGAGACCCAGTACTTC. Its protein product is CSVGGLAVQETQYF.

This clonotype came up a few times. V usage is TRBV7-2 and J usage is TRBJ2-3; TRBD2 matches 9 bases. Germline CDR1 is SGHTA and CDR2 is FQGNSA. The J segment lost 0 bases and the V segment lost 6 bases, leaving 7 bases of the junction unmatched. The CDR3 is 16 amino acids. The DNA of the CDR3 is TGTGCCAGCAGACTTGGACTAGCGCTCAGCACAGATACGCAGTATTTT. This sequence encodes CASRLGLALSTDTQYF.

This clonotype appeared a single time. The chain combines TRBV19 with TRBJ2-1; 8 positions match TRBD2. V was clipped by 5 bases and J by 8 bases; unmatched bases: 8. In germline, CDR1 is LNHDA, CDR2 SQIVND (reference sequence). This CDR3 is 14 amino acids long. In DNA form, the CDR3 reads TGTGCCAGTAGTCCTCCTAGCGGGTTCGATGAGCAGTTCTTC. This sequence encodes CASSPPSGFDEQFF.

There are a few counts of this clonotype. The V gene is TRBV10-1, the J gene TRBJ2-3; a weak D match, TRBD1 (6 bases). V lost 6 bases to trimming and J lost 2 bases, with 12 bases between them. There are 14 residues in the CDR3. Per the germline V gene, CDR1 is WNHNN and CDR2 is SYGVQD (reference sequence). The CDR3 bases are TGCGCCAGCAGCGGACAGAGCATCACAGATACGCAGTATTTT. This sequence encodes CASSGQSITDTQYF.

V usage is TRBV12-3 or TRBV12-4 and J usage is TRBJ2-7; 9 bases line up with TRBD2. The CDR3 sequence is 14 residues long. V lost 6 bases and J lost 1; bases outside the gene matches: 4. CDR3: CASRPSGKSYEQYF. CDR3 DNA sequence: TGTGCCAGCAGACCTAGCGGGAAATCCTACGAGCAGTACTTC.

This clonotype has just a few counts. The CDR3 DNA sequence: TGTGCCAGCAGCCAAGGGATCGCAGACAATCAGCCCCAGCATTTT. Translated: CASSQGIADNQPQHF. This chain links TRBV3-1 with TRBJ1-5; D uncertain. CDR3 length: 15 amino acids. V was clipped by 1 base and J by 3 bases, with 10 bases between them. In germline, CDR1 is LGHDT, CDR2 YNNKEL (reference sequence).

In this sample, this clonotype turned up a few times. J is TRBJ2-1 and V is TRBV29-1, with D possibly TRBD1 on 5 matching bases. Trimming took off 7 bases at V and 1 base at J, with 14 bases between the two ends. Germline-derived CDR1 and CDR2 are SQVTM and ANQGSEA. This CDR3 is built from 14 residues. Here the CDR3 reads CSGNPGNSYNEQFF. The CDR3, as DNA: TGCAGCGGAAACCCAGGGAATTCCTACAATGAGCAGTTCTTC.

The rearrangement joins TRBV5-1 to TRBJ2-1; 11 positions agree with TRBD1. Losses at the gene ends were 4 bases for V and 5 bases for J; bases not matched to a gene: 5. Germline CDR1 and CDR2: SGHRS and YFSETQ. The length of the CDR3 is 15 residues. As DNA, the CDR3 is TGCGCCAGCAGCGCGGGACAGGGGGTTCACAATGAGCAGTTCTTC. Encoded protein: CASSAGQGVHNEQFF. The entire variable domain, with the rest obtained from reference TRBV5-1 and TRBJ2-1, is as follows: KAGVTQTPRYLIKTRGQQVTLSCSPISGHRSVSWYQQTPGQGLQFLFEYFSETQRNKGNFPGRFSGRQFSNSRSEMNVSTLELGDSALYLCASSAGQGVHNEQFFGPGTRLTVL.

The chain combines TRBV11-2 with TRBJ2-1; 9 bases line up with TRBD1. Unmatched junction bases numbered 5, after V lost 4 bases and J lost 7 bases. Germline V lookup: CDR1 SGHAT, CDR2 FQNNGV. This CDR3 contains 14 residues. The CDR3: CASSSSTGGNEQFF. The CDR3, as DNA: TGTGCCAGCAGCTCTTCGACAGGGGGTAATGAGCAGTTCTTC.

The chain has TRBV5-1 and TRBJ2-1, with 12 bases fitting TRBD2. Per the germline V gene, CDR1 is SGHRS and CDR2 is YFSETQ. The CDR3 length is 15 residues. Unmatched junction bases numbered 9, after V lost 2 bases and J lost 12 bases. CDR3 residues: CASSLTSGRRWRQFF. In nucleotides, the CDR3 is TGCGCCAGCAGCTTAACTAGCGGGAGGCGATGGAGGCAGTTCTTC.

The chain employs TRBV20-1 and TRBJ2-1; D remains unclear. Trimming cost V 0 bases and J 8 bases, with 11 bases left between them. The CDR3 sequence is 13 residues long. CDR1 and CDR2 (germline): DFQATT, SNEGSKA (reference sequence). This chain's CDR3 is CSARDPSLDEQFF. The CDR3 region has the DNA TGCAGTGCTAGAGATCCTAGTCTCGATGAGCAGTTCTTC.

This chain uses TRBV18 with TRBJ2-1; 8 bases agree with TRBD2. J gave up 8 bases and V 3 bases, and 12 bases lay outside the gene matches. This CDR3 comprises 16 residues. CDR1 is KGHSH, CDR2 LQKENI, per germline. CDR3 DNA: TGTGCCAGCTCACCCTCGCGAGCGGGAGTTGGAGATGAGCAGTTCTTC. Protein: CASSPSRAGVGDEQFF.